Shown below are 20 T cell receptor beta chains from a single sample sequenced in a study of blood T cell repertoires in COVID-19. Measured with immunoSEQ multiplex PCR; TCRdb has only the in-frame clones, and not every one. Of about 250,000 clones in the sample, about 80% were seen once. The sequenced material came from PBMCs or T cells enriched from blood (not recorded which). Receptor source: a woman aged 35 to 49 who had been exposed to COVID-19.

This clone was found once. J is TRBJ1-4 and V is TRBV7-2; D might be TRBD1 (5 bases). V was shortened by 6 bases and J by 8 bases, with 16 bases between the two germline ends. The CDR3 covers 14 residues. Germline assignment: CDR1 SGHTA and CDR2 FQGNSA. DNA for the CDR3: TGTGCCAGCAGTTCGCAGGGCCAAGAGGAAAAACTGTTTTTT. Protein sequence: CASSSQGQEEKLFF.

This chain links TRBV4-3 with TRBJ1-5; D not resolved. The V end was cut by 1 base, the J end by 7 bases, with 14 bases between. The CDR3 extends over 15 amino acids. Germline V gene sequence: CDR1 LGHNA, CDR2 YSLEER. The DNA of the CDR3 is TGCGCCAGCAGCCAAGGACACAACCCGGGACAGCCCCAGCATTTT. Protein sequence: CASSQGHNPGQPQHF.

The V gene is TRBV3-1 (or the pseudogene TRBV3-2), the J gene TRBJ1-2; tentatively, D is TRBD1 (6 bases). Trimming stripped 3 bases from V and 4 bases from J, with 12 bases between. The CDR3 covers 14 residues. Germline values: CDR1 LGHDT, CDR2 YNNKEL (reference sequence). In DNA form, the CDR3 reads TGTGCCAGCAGCCAGCAACAGGGCCCCTATGGCTACACCTTC. Residues: CASSQQQGPYGYTF.

V and J are TRBV12-3 or TRBV12-4 and TRBJ1-1; D ambiguous. Trimming shortened V by 3 bases and J by 8 bases, and 13 bases separated the two germline ends. The CDR3 has 13 residues. The CDR3 reads CASSFEVEVEAFF. CDR3 sequence (DNA): TGTGCCAGCAGTTTCGAGGTGGAGGTGGAAGCTTTCTTT.

The chain is built from TRBV29-1 and TRBJ1-4; D is perhaps TRBD1 (6 bases). Germline CDR1 and CDR2: SQVTM and ANQGSEA. The CDR3 consists of 12 residues. Trimming took off 6 bases at V and 8 bases at J, with 13 bases between the two ends. CDR3 in DNA: TGCAGCGTCGGGGCGGGGGCCGAAAAACTGTTTTTT. This translates into CSVGAGAEKLFF.

V is TRBV28 and J is TRBJ2-1; 8 bases align to TRBD1. Germline loops: CDR1 MDHEN, CDR2 SYDVKM. J was trimmed by 6 bases and V by 4 bases; bases with no gene match: 8. The CDR3 contains 15 residues. DNA for the CDR3: TGTGCCAGCAGTTCCCCGGCAGGGGGCCGCAATGAGCAGTTCTTC. Protein sequence: CASSSPAGGRNEQFF.

The V call is TRBV7-6, the J call TRBJ1-5; TRBD1 agrees at 7 bases. Germline-derived CDR1 and CDR2 are SGHVS and FNYEAQ. This CDR3 has 16 amino acids. V was pared by 1 base and J by 7 bases, with 10 bases of the junction left unmatched. The CDR3 sequence: CASSLGTRQGGQPQHF. CDR3 in DNA: TGTGCCAGCAGCTTAGGGACCCGACAGGGCGGCCAGCCCCAGCATTTT. Based on the CDR3 plus reference TRBV7-6 and TRBJ1-5, the full variable domain is GAGVSQSPRYKVTKRGQDVALRCDPISGHVSLYWYRQALGQGPEFLTYFNYEAQQDKSGLPNDRFSAERPEGSISTLTIQRTEQRDSAMYRCASSLGTRQGGQPQHFGDGTRLSIL.

The chain uses TRBV5-1 and TRBJ2-2; 7 bases are shared with TRBD2. Germline V CDR1 and CDR2: SGHRS, YFSETQ. V shed 0 bases, J shed 6 bases, and the junction held 5 bases outside the gene matches. The CDR3 extends over 15 amino acids. The CDR3 DNA reads TGCGCCAGCAGCTTGGGGGCGGGGGAAGCCGGGGAGCTGTTTTTT. This translates into CASSLGAGEAGELFF.

This clone was seen only a few times. The V and J genes are TRBV5-4 and TRBJ1-5, with D uncertain. The CDR3 length is 13 residues. Germline CDR1 is SGHNT and CDR2 is YYREEE (reference sequence). V lost 0 bases, J lost 6 bases, and 7 bases lay in between. The CDR3 DNA reads TGTGCCAGCAGCTTGGGCCTCGGTCAGCCCCAGCATTTT. Translating it yields CASSLGLGQPQHF.

The gene calls are TRBV10-3 and TRBJ1-1; D is unresolved. From germline, CDR1 is ENHRY and CDR2 SYGVKD. The CDR3 runs 13 residues. Trimming cost V 7 bases and J 2 bases, with 11 bases left between them. The CDR3 region is CAINPNSNTEAFF. In nucleotides, the CDR3 is TGTGCCATCAATCCCAACTCCAACACTGAAGCTTTCTTT.

The chain recombines TRBV5-4 with TRBJ1-6; 9 nucleotides match TRBD1. This CDR3 spans 15 amino acids. Looked up from germline, CDR1 is SGHNT and CDR2 is YYREEE (reference sequence). Trimming at V came to 6 bases and at J to 7 bases, leaving 8 bases not matched to a gene. DNA of the CDR3: TGTGCCAGCACCTATCTCGGGACAGGGAATTCACCCCTCCACTTT. It specifies CASTYLGTGNSPLHF.

The V gene is TRBV7-2, the J gene TRBJ1-1; D is unresolved. Trimming shortened V by 3 bases and J by 0 bases, and 2 bases separated the two germline ends. Germline values: CDR1 SGHTA, CDR2 FQGNSA. The CDR3 has 12 residues. CDR3 DNA: TGTGCCAGCAGCTTCATGAACACTGAAGCTTTCTTT. Translation: CASSFMNTEAFF.

V usage is TRBV6-5 and J usage is TRBJ1-4; the D gene is possibly TRBD1 (5 bases). Trimming took 6 bases from V and 0 from J, leaving 11 bases between them. The germline gives CDR1 MNHEY, CDR2 SVGAGI. The CDR3 runs to 15 residues. CDR3 residues: CASRADRTTNEKLFF. CDR3 DNA: TGTGCCAGCAGAGCAGACAGAACAACTAATGAAAAACTGTTTTTT.

The chain couples TRBV10-3 to TRBJ2-3; D is perhaps TRBD2 (6 bases). With 0 bases removed from V and 4 bases from J, the gap between germline ends came to 11 bases. This CDR3 contains 15 residues. CDR1 is ENHRY, CDR2 SYGVKD, per germline. The CDR3 DNA reads as TGTGCCATCAGTGAGTCGGAACCGGGGGCAGATACGCAGTATTTT. It is translated as CAISESEPGADTQYF.

The V and J genes are TRBV27 and TRBJ2-2; 10 bases line up with TRBD1. The CDR3 spans 14 residues. From germline, CDR1 is MNHEY and CDR2 SMNVEV (reference sequence). The ends lost 6 bases at V and 6 bases at J; junction bases unmatched: 4. The CDR3 DNA sequence: TGTGCCAGCAGAAGGACAGGGGGGGCCGGGGAGCTGTTTTTT. This sequence encodes CASRRTGGAGELFF.

The CDR3 DNA reads TGCGCCAGCAGCTTGGTGGCTAGCGGGGGCCTCTACAATGAGCAGTTCTTC. It specifies CASSLVASGGLYNEQFF. The chain uses TRBV5-1 and TRBJ2-1; 10 bases align to TRBD2. Germline V gene sequence: CDR1 SGHRS, CDR2 YFSETQ. V shed 0 bases and J 3 bases; nucleotides not matched to a gene: 6. The CDR3 covers 17 residues. Full variable domain (missing parts from reference TRBV5-1 and TRBJ2-1): KAGVTQTPRYLIKTRGQQVTLSCSPISGHRSVSWYQQTPGQGLQFLFEYFSETQRNKGNFPGRFSGRQFSNSRSEMNVSTLELGDSALYLCASSLVASGGLYNEQFFGPGTRLTVL.

This chain connects TRBV2 to TRBJ2-3; D unclear. Germline CDR1 and CDR2: SNHLY and FYNNEI. The V end was cut by 2 bases, the J end by 2 bases, with 8 bases between. The CDR3 spans 14 residues. DNA of the CDR3: TGTGCCAGCAGTGAAAACTCATTCACAGATACGCAGTATTTT. Its translation is CASSENSFTDTQYF.

V and J are TRBV5-1 and TRBJ2-1; 10 positions agree with TRBD2. CDR1 SGHRS and CDR2 YFSETQ come from the germline V gene. The J segment lost 6 bases and the V segment lost 4 bases, leaving 7 bases of the junction unmatched. The CDR3 has 15 residues. Here the CDR3 reads CASSPSGGAVNEQFF. The CDR3 nucleotides are TGCGCCAGCAGCCCAAGCGGGGGGGCGGTCAATGAGCAGTTCTTC.

The chain carries TRBV5-4 and TRBJ2-4; 15 nucleotides line up with TRBD2. This CDR3 has 17 residues. V shed 4 bases and J 7 bases; nucleotides not matched to a gene: 9. The germline gives CDR1 SGHNT, CDR2 YYREEE (reference sequence). CDR3 sequence (DNA): TGTGCCAGCAGCGGAAGGACTAGCGGGGGGGCGGGGAACATTCAGTACTTC. As protein: CASSGRTSGGAGNIQYF.

The chain is built from TRBV5-6 and TRBJ2-5; the D gene is possibly TRBD2 (5 bases). The germline gives CDR1 SGHDT, CDR2 YYEEEE. The CDR3 runs to 14 residues. V shed 3 bases and J shed 2 bases, with 11 bases lying between them. The CDR3 sequence is CASSSEAIQETQYF. In DNA form, the CDR3 reads TGTGCCAGCAGCTCGGAGGCAATTCAAGAGACCCAGTACTTC.